This T cell receptor (beta chain) is drawn from a study of blood T cell repertoires in COVID-19. TCRdb's copy holds only in-frame clones and misses some; the assay was immunoSEQ multiplex PCR. The table lists roughly 200,000 clones, 75% to 90% of them singletons, with roughly 7.2% in the top ten. This receptor was obtained from a woman aged 40 to 50 with COVID-19, enrolled during active disease. Sequences were obtained from peripheral blood.

CDR3 nucleotides: TGTGCCAGCAGCCGAACGGGTAGCAGCCTAGAGACCCAGTACTTC. It yields the protein CASSRTGSSLETQYF. The chain links TRBV7-6 to TRBJ2-5; D is uncertain. Trimming took off 5 bases at V and 4 bases at J, with 17 bases between the two ends. Per the germline V gene, CDR1 is SGHVS and CDR2 is FNYEAQ. This CDR3 region has 15 residues.